This T cell receptor beta chain was retrieved from a study of T cells in Graves' hyperthyroidism and ophthalmopathy. Template material for amplifying TCR beta CDR3 regions consisted of RNA transcripts. Using the HTBI primer set, a first-round RT-PCR was run on the TCR CDR3. MiXCR, applied by TCRdb to the multiplex PCR reads, yields one record per CDR3 protein. Of more than 300,000 distinct CDR3 sequences listed, 14% are singletons. The CDR3 has 16 residues. Trimming removed 4 bases at V and 3 bases at J, with 18 bases between. Notes on the study in general: The blood repertoire included most of the expanded thyroid clonotypes above 0.001.

This clonotype has a count of ten or more. What it recognizes is unknown. This chain connects TRBV12-3 or TRBV12-4 to TRBJ1-1; D is possibly TRBD1 (5 bases). The sequenced sample was blood. The TCR comes from a woman aged 25 to 45 with Graves' ophthalmopathy. The CDR3 is CASSWPSLGVDTEAFF. In nucleotides, the CDR3 is TGTGCCAGCAGTTGGCCCTCGTTAGGGGTAGACACTGAAGCTTTCTTT.